The clone carrying this TCR beta chain came up once. What it recognizes is unknown. The libraries were made with immunoSEQ v3. Assay used: immunoSEQ multiplex PCR; TCRdb lists only in-frame clones, some missing. Found here are approximately 92,000 clones, less than 70% of them singletons; the top ten hold approximately 10%. The time point: pre-treatment sample, taken before nivolumab and TIL therapy. Pleural nodules or supraclavicular lymph nodes made up most of the excised metastases sampled. This record comes from a study of TIL therapy for anti-PD-1-resistant metastatic lung cancer. Whole-study results and caveats: Many TIL product clones were absent from baseline tumor, suggesting clonal contraction. This highly selected cohort may not generalize to typical lung cancer patients.

V was pared by 3 bases and J by 3 bases, with 5 bases of the junction left unmatched. This CDR3 is built from 15 residues. The germline gives CDR1 SGHRS, CDR2 YFSETQ. The V call is TRBV5-1, the J call TRBJ2-4; 8 bases line up with TRBD1. Source: tumor tissue, taken at baseline. The TCR comes from a person aged 25 to 85 with non-small cell lung cancer. The CDR3 here is CASSYGQGGKNIQYF. CDR3 sequence (DNA): TGCGCCAGCAGCTATGGACAGGGAGGCAAAAACATTCAGTACTTC.